A single sample gave rise to the 22 T cell receptor beta chains below, sequenced in a study of T-cell memory formation after mild COVID-19. TCRdb reprocessed the 5' RACE reads via MiXCR and lists one record per CDR3 protein. The sample yields about 470,000 distinct CDR3 sequences, roughly 23% seen once. Material: PBMCs or a T cell subset sorted from them (not recorded which). The receptors come from an adult woman who had mild COVID-19 (a few samples of this study predate the infection). Cell type and time point are not known.

The chain couples TRBV6-1 to TRBJ2-3, with D possibly being TRBD2 (6 bases). The CDR3 is 16 amino acids. Germline CDR1 reads MNHNS; CDR2 reads SASEGT. Trimming took off 1 base at V and 3 bases at J, with 14 bases between the two ends. CDR3 bases: TGTGCCAGCAGTGAAGTGCCGGGGGTGGAAACAGATACGCAGTATTTT. This sequence encodes CASSEVPGVETDTQYF.

A few counts support this clonotype. V is TRBV5-6 and J is TRBJ1-5; D gene unclear. V shed 2 bases and J shed 6 bases, with 12 bases lying between them. The CDR3 spans 14 residues. Per germline, CDR1 SGHDT and CDR2 YYEEEE. CDR3 coding DNA: TGTGCCAGCAGCTTTCCGGGTAGTGGTCAGCCCCAGCATTTT. It codes for CASSFPGSGQPQHF.

The CDR3 region has the DNA TGCAGTGCTCACAAGACAGGGAGCTCCTACAATGAGCAGTTCTTC. Encoded protein: CSAHKTGSSYNEQFF. This chain uses TRBV20-1 with TRBJ2-1; 7 bases line up with TRBD1. The CDR3 length is 15 residues. J was trimmed by 0 bases and V by 5 bases; bases with no gene match: 7. Germline V CDR1 and CDR2: DFQATT, SNEGSKA (reference sequence).

V and J are TRBV6-5 and TRBJ1-2, with TRBD1 matching over 8 bases. Germline V gives CDR1 MNHEY, CDR2 SVGAGI. V shed 4 bases and J 4 bases; nucleotides not matched to a gene: 14. This CDR3 has 17 amino acids. CDR3 nucleotides: TGTGCCAGCAGTTCCCCAAGGAACAGGGGGACGGCCTATGGCTACACCTTC. Protein sequence: CASSSPRNRGTAYGYTF.

The chain carries TRBV27 and TRBJ2-1, with D possibly being TRBD1 (6 bases). Trimming left V 9 bases short and J 4 bases short, with 10 bases between. The CDR3 totals 12 residues. Germline V gene data show CDR1 as MNHEY and CDR2 as SMNVEV (reference sequence). This CDR3 is CASTDSYNEQFF. The CDR3 DNA is TGTGCCAGTACGGACAGTTACAATGAGCAGTTCTTC.

V and J are TRBV6-5 and TRBJ2-2; TRBD2 might be the D (6 bases). V was trimmed by 6 bases and J by 7 bases, leaving 12 bases between them. Germline CDR1 MNHEY, CDR2 SVGAGI. The CDR3 is made up of 13 amino acids. The CDR3 loop is CASSAGQDGELFF. The CDR3 coding sequence is TGTGCCAGCAGCGCGGGGCAAGACGGGGAGCTGTTTTTT.

This chain links TRBV5-6 with TRBJ2-3; 9 positions match TRBD1. J was trimmed by 0 bases and V by 7 bases; bases with no gene match: 6. Looked up from germline, CDR1 is SGHDT and CDR2 is YYEEEE. This CDR3 has 15 amino acids. CDR3 sequence: CASAGTGTSTDTQYF. The CDR3 DNA is TGTGCCAGCGCTGGGACAGGGACTAGCACAGATACGCAGTATTTT.

The gene calls are TRBV3-1 and TRBJ1-1, with D tentatively TRBD1 (5 bases). V shed 4 bases and J shed 6 bases, with 15 bases lying between them. The CDR3 spans 14 residues. Germline assignment: CDR1 LGHDT and CDR2 YNNKEL (reference sequence). The CDR3 spells CASSPRGGGAEAFF. DNA for the CDR3: TGTGCCAGCAGCCCTAGAGGCGGGGGGGCTGAAGCTTTCTTT.

This chain links TRBV20-1 with TRBJ1-1; D might be TRBD1 (6 bases). CDR1 is DFQATT, CDR2 SNEGSKA, per germline (reference sequence). CDR3 length equals 12 residues. Trimming pared 3 bases from V and 6 bases from J, leaving 11 bases between. This CDR3 is CSASRGGPEAFF. The DNA for the CDR3 is TGCAGTGCTAGTAGGGGGGGCCCTGAAGCTTTCTTT.

Many counts were recorded for this clonotype. This rearrangement joins TRBV27 to TRBJ1-2, with D maybe TRBD1 (6 bases). The CDR3 consists of 15 residues. V lost 7 bases and J lost 0, with 15 bases in between. Germline assignment: CDR1 MNHEY and CDR2 SMNVEV (reference sequence). The CDR3 sequence is CASTGGPFSNYGYTF. The CDR3 DNA reads TGTGCCAGCACTGGGGGGCCATTTTCTAACTATGGCTACACCTTC.

The chain carries TRBV20-1 and TRBJ2-1; D possibly corresponds to TRBD1 (6 bases). The CDR3 loop spans 15 amino acids. V was trimmed by 0 bases and J by 3 bases, leaving 12 bases between them. Germline V CDR1 and CDR2: DFQATT, SNEGSKA (reference sequence). CDR3 in amino acids: CSARDRGLGYNEQFF. For the CDR3, the DNA is TGCAGTGCTAGAGACAGGGGCCTGGGCTACAATGAGCAGTTCTTC.

This sequence joins TRBV24-1 and TRBJ1-5, with a tentative D call TRBD1 (6 bases). The germline gives CDR1 KGHDR, CDR2 SFDVKD. V gave up 2 bases and J gave up 3 bases, with 13 bases separating them. The CDR3 spans 16 residues. The CDR3: CATSDSGTRINQPQHF. The CDR3, as DNA: TGTGCCACCAGTGATTCTGGGACACGGATCAATCAGCCCCAGCATTTT.

This clonotype was seen once. The chain carries TRBV29-1 and TRBJ1-1; D might be TRBD1 (5 bases). CDR3 length equals 12 residues. Germline loops: CDR1 SQVTM, CDR2 ANQGSEA. V was pared by 3 bases and J by 5 bases, with 10 bases between. CDR3 loop: CSVDGAGTEAFF. In DNA, the CDR3 is TGCAGCGTTGATGGGGCTGGGACTGAAGCTTTCTTT.

The gene calls are TRBV7-3 and TRBJ2-3; D possibly uses TRBD1 or TRBD2 (5 bases each). The CDR3 is made up of 16 amino acids. Germline values: CDR1 SGHTA, CDR2 FQGTGA. Trimming stripped 0 bases from V and 4 bases from J, with 14 bases between. The CDR3 loop is CASSLTGPHSPDTQYF. CDR3 coding DNA: TGTGCCAGCAGCTTAACGGGACCCCACTCCCCAGATACGCAGTATTTT.

The chain combines TRBV19 with TRBJ1-1; TRBD1 matches 8 bases. Germline CDR1 and CDR2: LNHDA and SQIVND (reference sequence). The CDR3 length is 15 residues. After removal of 3 bases from V and 5 bases from J, the junction contained 8 bases not matched to a gene. The chain's CDR3 is CASSMSGGGWTEAFF. The CDR3 DNA reads TGTGCCAGTAGTATGTCAGGGGGCGGATGGACTGAAGCTTTCTTT.

The V gene is TRBV20-1, the J gene TRBJ2-7; a possible D gene is TRBD1 (5 bases). Trimming left V 0 bases short and J 5 bases short, with 8 bases between. The CDR3 is made up of 12 amino acids. Germline assignment: CDR1 DFQATT and CDR2 SNEGSKA (reference sequence). The CDR3 DNA reads as TGCAGTGCTAGAGAAGGGGCCCACGAGCAGTACTTC. Protein product: CSAREGAHEQYF.

A few counts support this clonotype. The chain recombines TRBV7-9 with TRBJ1-4; maybe TRBD1 (5 bases). The CDR3 contains 16 residues. CDR1 is SEHNR, CDR2 FQNEAQ, per germline (reference sequence). V lost 3 bases, J lost 7 bases, and 18 bases lay in between. CDR3: CASSFEESAGGEKLFF. CDR3 nucleotides: TGTGCCAGCAGCTTCGAGGAATCCGCCGGGGGTGAAAAACTGTTTTTT.

This chain links TRBV24-1 with TRBJ2-5; 10 bases agree with TRBD1. The CDR3 length is 15 residues. Germline V gives CDR1 KGHDR, CDR2 SFDVKD. V was pared by 5 bases and J by 5 bases, with 7 bases of the junction left unmatched. The CDR3 spells CATSARQGARETQYF. As DNA, the CDR3 is TGTGCCACCAGTGCGCGACAGGGGGCCAGGGAGACCCAGTACTTC.

The chain couples TRBV5-6 to TRBJ2-1; 9 bases align to TRBD2. Germline CDR1 and CDR2: SGHDT and YYEEEE. V trimming: 3 bases; J trimming: 5 bases; junction bases outside the gene matches: 6. This CDR3 is built from 15 residues. For the CDR3, the DNA is TGTGCCAGCAGCTCCACGGGACTAGCCGACAATGAGCAGTTCTTC. The encoded protein is CASSSTGLADNEQFF. Filled out from reference TRBV5-6 and TRBJ2-1, the complete variable domain reads DAGVTQSPTHLIKTRGQQVTLRCSPKSGHDTVSWYQQALGQGPQFIFQYYEEEERQRGNFPDRFSGHQFPNYSSELNVNALLLGDSALYLCASSSTGLADNEQFFGPGTRLTVL.

This clonotype was detected only a few times. The V gene is TRBV6-6, the J gene TRBJ2-5; D is ambiguous. The V gene lost 5 bases and the J gene lost 4 bases, with 17 bases spanning the gap. The germline gives CDR1 MNHNY, CDR2 SVGAGI (reference sequence). This CDR3 region has 15 residues. The DNA of the CDR3 is TGTGCCAGCAGTCCGCCACGGTGGTCGGTAGAGACCCAGTACTTC. Its protein product is CASSPPRWSVETQYF.

The chain has TRBV12-3 or TRBV12-4 and TRBJ1-1; tentative D call: TRBD1 (6 bases). CDR3 length equals 13 residues. Trimming cost V 5 bases and J 6 bases, with 13 bases left between them. CDR3 residues: CASSPDSIAEAFF. The CDR3 bases are TGTGCCAGCAGTCCGGACAGTATAGCTGAAGCTTTCTTT.

The rearrangement uses TRBV14 and TRBJ1-2; D unclear. CDR3 length: 13 residues. CDR1 SGHDN and CDR2 FVKESK come from the germline V gene. Trimming removed 3 bases at V and 4 bases at J, with 9 bases between. DNA for the CDR3: TGTGCCAGCAGCCAGGCCCCAGGCTATGGCTACACCTTC. This translates into CASSQAPGYGYTF.